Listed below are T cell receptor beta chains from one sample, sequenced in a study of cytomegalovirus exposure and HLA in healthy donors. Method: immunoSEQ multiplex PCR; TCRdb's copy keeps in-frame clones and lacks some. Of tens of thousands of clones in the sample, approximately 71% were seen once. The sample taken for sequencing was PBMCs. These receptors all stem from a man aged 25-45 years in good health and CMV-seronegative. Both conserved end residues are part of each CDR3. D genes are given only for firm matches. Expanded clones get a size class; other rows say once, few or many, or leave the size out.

TGTGCCAGCAGGGGGACAGCCACAGATACGCAGTATTTT	CASRGTATDTQYF	few	TRBV27	TRBD1	TRBJ2-3
TGTGCCAGTAGTATAGAACAGTCACCAGCCAAAAACATTCAGTACTTC	CASSIEQSPAKNIQYF	-	TRBV19	-	TRBJ2-4
TGTGCCAGCAGTTATTCCCAGGCTGGGGCCAACGTCCTGACTTTC	CASSYSQAGANVLTF	-	TRBV6-5	-	TRBJ2-6
TGTGCCAGCAGCTTAAGTGGGCAGGGATACGAGCAGTACTTC	CASSLSGQGYEQYF	-	TRBV7-2	-	TRBJ2-7
TGTGCCAGCGGCCGCTCTGGGGCCAACGTCCTGACTTTC	CASGRSGANVLTF	-	TRBV5-4	-	TRBJ2-6
TGTGCCAGCAGCCCGCAGGGGGCAGTGGGTGAAGCTTTCTTT	CASSPQGAVGEAFF	-	TRBV11-2	TRBD1	TRBJ1-1
TGTGCCAGCAGCACTACATTCTCTGGAAACACCATATATTTT	CASSTTFSGNTIYF	-	TRBV9	-	TRBJ1-3
TGCGCCAGCAGCCAAGACGGGGGGCGCAATCAGCCCCAGCATTTT	CASSQDGGRNQPQHF	-	TRBV4-3	-	TRBJ1-5
TGTGCCTGGAGACGGACAGGGGCTGGAAACACCATATATTTT	CAWRRTGAGNTIYF	-	TRBV30	TRBD1	TRBJ1-3
TGTGCCCGCCAGGGGACTAATGAAAAACTGTTTTTT	CARQGTNEKLFF	-	TRBV21-1	-	TRBJ1-4
TGTGCCAGCAGTATCTCCGGGGGATCTGGAAACACCATATATTTT	CASSISGGSGNTIYF	-	TRBV2	-	TRBJ1-3
TGTGCCAGCAGCCCGGGGACTCACGACGAGCAGTACTTC	CASSPGTHDEQYF	-	TRBV13	-	TRBJ2-7
TGTGCCAGCACGTCCCTAGCGGGGACCTACGAGCAGTACTTC	CASTSLAGTYEQYF	-	TRBV6-1	TRBD2	TRBJ2-7
TGTGCCAGCAGTACTGCTAGCGGGAGGCCGAGCACAGATACGCAGTATTTT	CASSTASGRPSTDTQYF	once	TRBV28	TRBD2	TRBJ2-3
TGTGCCAGCAGCTTAGACAGGATTAACTTATCACCCCTCCACTTT	CASSLDRINLSPLHF	-	TRBV7-6	-	TRBJ1-6
TGTGCCAGCAGTTTACAAGTCCTAAATCAGCCCCAGCATTTT	CASSLQVLNQPQHF	-	TRBV28	-	TRBJ1-5
TGTGCCAGCAGCCGTTATCTAGTTACCCCCGGGGAGCTGTTTTTT	CASSRYLVTPGELFF	once	TRBV7-2	-	TRBJ2-2
TGTGCCAGCAGTGGTGGGCAGGACACAGATACGCAGTATTTT	CASSGGQDTDTQYF	-	TRBV2	-	TRBJ2-3
TGTGCCAGCAGCCCCGGGAGCTCCTACAATGAGCAGTTCTTC	CASSPGSSYNEQFF	-	TRBV7-2	-	TRBJ2-1
TGTGCCAGCTCACCAAACTACGACCGACTTAGCAATCAGCCCCAGCATTTT	CASSPNYDRLSNQPQHF	-	TRBV18	-	TRBJ1-5
TGCAGCGTGGGGCGGCAGGGGGCATTGGCAGATACGCAGTATTTT	CSVGRQGALADTQYF	-	TRBV29-1	TRBD1	TRBJ2-3
TGTGCCAGCAGTTTTACAGGGGGAGACGAAAAACTGTTTTTT	CASSFTGGDEKLFF	few	TRBV2	TRBD1	TRBJ1-4
TGTGCCAGCAGCTTCAGCAAGGGACAGGGAAACACCATATATTTT	CASSFSKGQGNTIYF	few	TRBV7-6	TRBD1	TRBJ1-3
TGTGCCAGCTCACCCTTCGATTCTACAGGGGGCGGTGACTATGGCTACACCTTC	CASSPFDSTGGGDYGYTF	-	TRBV18	TRBD1	TRBJ1-2
TGTGCCAGCAGCTTAGAGGCCGGGTCTGAACTCCCCTACGAGCAGTACTTC	CASSLEAGSELPYEQYF	-	TRBV7-6	-	TRBJ2-7
TGTGCCAGCAGCTTAGAACTAGCGGGGGGCCATCAAGAGACCCAGTACTTC	CASSLELAGGHQETQYF	-	TRBV11-2	TRBD2	TRBJ2-5
TGCGCCAGCAGCTTTACAGGGAGGGAAGCTAACACTGAAGCTTTCTTT	CASSFTGREANTEAFF	-	TRBV5-1	-	TRBJ1-1
TGTGCCATCAGTGAGGGGGGACACCGGGGAGCCCAGCATTTT	CAISEGGHRGAQHF	-	TRBV10-3	-	TRBJ1-5
TGTGCCAGCAGCCTACAGGGGAAAGGACAGCCCCAGCATTTT	CASSLQGKGQPQHF	-	TRBV6-5	TRBD1	TRBJ1-5
TGCGCCAGCAGCCTAACAGGGGACAGGGGGGAGAACACTGAAGCTTTCTTT	CASSLTGDRGENTEAFF	-	TRBV4-1	TRBD1	TRBJ1-1
TGTGCCAGCAGCCCGGGACAGGGGGCCTCCTACGAGCAGTACTTC	CASSPGQGASYEQYF	-	TRBV5-4	TRBD1	TRBJ2-7
TGTGCCAGCAGTGACAGGCCTAACTATGGCTACACCTTC	CASSDRPNYGYTF	-	TRBV2	-	TRBJ1-2
TGTGCCAGCAGCCCCCTTCAGGGTGAAGCTTTCTTT	CASSPLQGEAFF	-	TRBV6-5	-	TRBJ1-1
TGTGCCAGTAGTATATCCATTTTCACTGAAGCTTTCTTT	CASSISIFTEAFF	medium-sized	TRBV19	-	TRBJ1-1
TGTGCCAGCAGCTTCCATCAGGGAGGGGCAGATACGCAGTATTTT	CASSFHQGGADTQYF	-	TRBV7-9	TRBD2	TRBJ2-3
TGTGCTAGCAGCCTCAGGGGTTCTGAAGAGCAGTACTTC	CASSLRGSEEQYF	-	TRBV7-7	-	TRBJ2-7
TGTGCCGGGGACATAGCGGGGGGGCCGAATACGCAGTATTTT	CAGDIAGGPNTQYF	few	TRBV30	TRBD2	TRBJ2-3
TGTGCCAGCAGCCCACAGGGAATGTATGGCTACACCTTC	CASSPQGMYGYTF	-	TRBV7-9	-	TRBJ1-2
TGTGCCAGCAGCTTAGTAGGGACTAGCGGGAGTCGGATCTACGAGCAGTACTTC	CASSLVGTSGSRIYEQYF	-	TRBV7-2	TRBD2	TRBJ2-7
TGTGCCAGCACCGAGAGGGGGTTTGGCTACACCTTC	CASTERGFGYTF	-	TRBV28	-	TRBJ1-2
TGTGCCAGCAGCTTCCGGGACAGGATCGGGGAGCAGTACTTC	CASSFRDRIGEQYF	-	TRBV5-5	TRBD1	TRBJ2-7
TGTGCCAGCAGATCAGCGGGAGGCTCGTACAATGAGCAGTTCTTC	CASRSAGGSYNEQFF	few	TRBV28	TRBD2	TRBJ2-1
TGTGCCAGCACCGTCCGGGACACCTCGAACACCGGGGAGCTGTTTTTT	CASTVRDTSNTGELFF	-	TRBV7-9	-	TRBJ2-2
TGTGCCAGCAGTTATGGACAGAGCACCTACGAGCAGTACTTC	CASSYGQSTYEQYF	-	TRBV6-5	-	TRBJ2-7
TGTGCCAGCAGTTTCAGACGGGATTACAATGAGCAGTTCTTC	CASSFRRDYNEQFF	-	TRBV28	-	TRBJ2-1
TGTGCCAGCAGTTCACCCGGACTAGCGGGGGGCTACGAGCAGTACTTC	CASSSPGLAGGYEQYF	-	TRBV28	TRBD2	TRBJ2-7
TGTGCCAGCAGCTTAGACCTACAGGGAGGGCTCTACGAGCAGTACTTC	CASSLDLQGGLYEQYF	-	TRBV11-2	-	TRBJ2-7
TGTGCCAGCAGTCCCGACAGGTCCACTGAAGCTTTCTTT	CASSPDRSTEAFF	-	TRBV28	-	TRBJ1-1
TGTGCCTGGAGTGGCGGTAACTATGGCTACACCTTC	CAWSGGNYGYTF	-	TRBV30	-	TRBJ1-2
TGCGCCAGCAGCATAACAGGGGGCGGTAATTCACCCCTCCACTTT	CASSITGGGNSPLHF	-	TRBV5-1	TRBD1	TRBJ1-6
TGTGCCAGCAGCTTAGCGTTTGGGCCGTACGAGCAGTACTTC	CASSLAFGPYEQYF	-	TRBV7-2	-	TRBJ2-7
TGTGCCAGCAGCTTAGATCAGGGAAGTGGCTACACCTTC	CASSLDQGSGYTF	-	TRBV11-3	-	TRBJ1-2
TGTGCCAGCCAGCAGGGCGCAGAACAGCCCCAGCATTTT	CASQQGAEQPQHF	-	TRBV6-1	-	TRBJ1-5
TGTGCCAGCAGCTTAGCCCTTACAGGTAGTGCAGATACGCAGTATTTT	CASSLALTGSADTQYF	few	TRBV7-9	-	TRBJ2-3
TGCAGCGTTATGCAGGGGGACTATGGCTACACCTTC	CSVMQGDYGYTF	-	TRBV29-1	TRBD1	TRBJ1-2